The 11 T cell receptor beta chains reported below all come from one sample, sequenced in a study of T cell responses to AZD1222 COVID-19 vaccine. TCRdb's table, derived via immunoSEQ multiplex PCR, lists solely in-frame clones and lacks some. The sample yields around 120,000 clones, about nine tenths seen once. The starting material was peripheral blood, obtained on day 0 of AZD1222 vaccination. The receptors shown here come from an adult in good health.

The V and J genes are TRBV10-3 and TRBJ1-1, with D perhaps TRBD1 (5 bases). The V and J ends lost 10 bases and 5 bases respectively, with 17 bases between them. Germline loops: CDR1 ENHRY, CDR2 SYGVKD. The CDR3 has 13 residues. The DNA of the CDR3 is TGTGCCACTGAGGACCAGGGCGGGACTGAAGCTTTCTTT. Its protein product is CATEDQGGTEAFF.

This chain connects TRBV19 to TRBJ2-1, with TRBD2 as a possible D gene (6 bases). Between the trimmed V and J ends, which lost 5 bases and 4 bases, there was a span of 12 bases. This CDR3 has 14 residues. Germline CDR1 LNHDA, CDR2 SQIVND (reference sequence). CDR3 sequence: CASSFIGTYNEQFF. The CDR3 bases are TGTGCCAGTAGTTTTATTGGGACTTACAATGAGCAGTTCTTC.

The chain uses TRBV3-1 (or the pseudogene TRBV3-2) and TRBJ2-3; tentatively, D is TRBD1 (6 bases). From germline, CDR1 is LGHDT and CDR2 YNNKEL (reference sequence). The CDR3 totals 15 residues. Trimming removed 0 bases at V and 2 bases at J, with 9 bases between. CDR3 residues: CASSQEGGNTDTQYF. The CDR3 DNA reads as TGTGCCAGCAGCCAAGAAGGGGGAAACACAGATACGCAGTATTTT.

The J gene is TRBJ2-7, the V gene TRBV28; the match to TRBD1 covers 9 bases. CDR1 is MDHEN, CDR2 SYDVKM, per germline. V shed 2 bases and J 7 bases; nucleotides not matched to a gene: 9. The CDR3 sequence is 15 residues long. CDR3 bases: TGTGCCAGCAGTTTAGGGGGACAGGGAGTATGGGAGCAGTACTTC. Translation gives CASSLGGQGVWEQYF.

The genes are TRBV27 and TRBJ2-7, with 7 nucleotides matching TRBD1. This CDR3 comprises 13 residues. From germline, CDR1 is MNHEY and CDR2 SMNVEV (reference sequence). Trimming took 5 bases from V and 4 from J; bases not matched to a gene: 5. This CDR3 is CASSRAGGYEQYF. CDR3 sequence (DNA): TGTGCCAGCAGTCGGGCAGGGGGATACGAGCAGTACTTC.

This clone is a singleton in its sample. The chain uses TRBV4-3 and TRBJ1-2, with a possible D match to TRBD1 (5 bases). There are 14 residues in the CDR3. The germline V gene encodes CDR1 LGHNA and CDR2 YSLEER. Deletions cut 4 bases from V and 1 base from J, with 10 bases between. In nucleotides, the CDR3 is TGCGCCAGCAGCCCCGTGAGGGGTAACTATGGCTACACCTTC. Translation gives CASSPVRGNYGYTF.

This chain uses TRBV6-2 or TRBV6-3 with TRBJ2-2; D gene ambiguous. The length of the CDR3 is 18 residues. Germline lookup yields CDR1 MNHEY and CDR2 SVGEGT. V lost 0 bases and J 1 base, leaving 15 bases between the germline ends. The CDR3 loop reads CASSYSITAGMNTGELFF. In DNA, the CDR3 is TGTGCCAGCAGTTACTCGATTACGGCAGGAATGAACACCGGGGAGCTGTTTTTT.

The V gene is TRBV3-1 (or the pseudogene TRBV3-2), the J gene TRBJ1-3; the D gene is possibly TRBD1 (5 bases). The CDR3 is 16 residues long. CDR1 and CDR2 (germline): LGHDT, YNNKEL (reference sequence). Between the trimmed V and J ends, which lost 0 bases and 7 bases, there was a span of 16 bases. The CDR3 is CASSQDPAGSSNTIYF. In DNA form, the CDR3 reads TGTGCCAGCAGCCAAGATCCGGCAGGGAGCTCGAACACCATATATTTT.

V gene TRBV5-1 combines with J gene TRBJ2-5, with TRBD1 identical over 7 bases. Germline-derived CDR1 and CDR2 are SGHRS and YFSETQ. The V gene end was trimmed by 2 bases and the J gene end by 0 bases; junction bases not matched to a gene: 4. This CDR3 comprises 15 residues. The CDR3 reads CASSLQGSYQETQYF. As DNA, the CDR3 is TGCGCCAGCAGCTTACAGGGGTCCTACCAAGAGACCCAGTACTTC.

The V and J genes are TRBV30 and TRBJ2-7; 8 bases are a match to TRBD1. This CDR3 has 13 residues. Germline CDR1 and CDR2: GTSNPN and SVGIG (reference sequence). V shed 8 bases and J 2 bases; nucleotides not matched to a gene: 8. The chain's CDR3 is CASRQGSTYEQYF. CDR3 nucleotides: TGTGCCAGCCGACAGGGGAGCACCTACGAGCAGTACTTC.

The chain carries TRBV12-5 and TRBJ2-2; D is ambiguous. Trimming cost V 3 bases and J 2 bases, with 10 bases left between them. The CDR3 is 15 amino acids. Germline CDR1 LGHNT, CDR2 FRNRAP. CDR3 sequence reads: CASGLILSNTGELFF. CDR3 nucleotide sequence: TGTGCTAGTGGTTTAATCCTTTCTAACACCGGGGAGCTGTTTTTT.